The entry below describes one T cell receptor (beta chain). The clone's antigen remains unknown. No clone much larger than this one lies a single base away; base qualities are absent. TCRbeta CDR3 regions were amplified from genomic DNA using the immunoSEQ Assay, a bias-controlled multiplex PCR. Processing in the source paper ran as follows. Within the assay, amplification of reference gene primers was used to estimate how many nucleated cells each sample contained. To quantify the absolute abundance of each unique TCRbeta CDR3 rearrangement, sequence reads were collapsed and filtered. For each sample, productive Simpson clonality was calculated as the square root of Simpson's diversity index across productive rearrangements. As stored in TCRdb, this immuneACCESS dataset retains in-frame rearrangements with V and J assigned. A fraction of the clones does not appear; measured against another copy, unresolved V genes explain less than half of the discrepancy, and the remainder lacks a known reason. Clonal size and the V and J genes are those of that table, whereas D and trimming came from the DNA. A total of fewer than 350,000 clones appear in this sample, roughly 85% of them only once. Just over 7% of the sample goes to the ten largest clones.

The data were obtained in a study of blood T cell repertoires in COVID-19 (dated by TCRdb to about 2020). Regarding the study in general: Samples covering the acute and convalescent phases of COVID-19 were provided by collaborators in the United States, Italy and Spain. The sample metadata nearly always contained a de-identified subject ID, COVID-19 status, age in years and sex. The dataset comprised deeply sampled blood TCRbeta repertoires from subjects exposed to, actively infected with, or recovered from COVID-19. The repertoires were released in a freely available public database intended as a resource for research on the immune response to SARS-CoV-2. The prospective study material was composed of cDNA or gDNA derived from T cells, B-cell-depleted T cells, or PBMCs. Where available, HLA class I and class II types were obtained from metadata supplied by the sample provider rather than from assay-based typing. Samples were obtained from the ongoing ImmuneRACE study (first 160 participants) and from 1,254 subjects provided by 6 global collaborators. Study-wide findings and limitations: How much clinical and demographic metadata was included differed by source and by participant, and the metadata was provided uncurated.

Whole blood was collected in K2EDTA tubes by collaborating institutions according to the institutions' own protocols. For TCRbeta analysis, collaborator samples were shipped as frozen whole blood, as isolated PBMCs, or as DNA extracted from either sample type. The germline V gene specifies SGHRS as CDR1 and YFSETQ as CDR2. Trimming takes 2 bases off V and 7 bases off J; junction bases not matched to a gene: 7. The CDR3 sequence holds 14 residues, the cysteine and phenylalanine included. Of the read, only the CDR3 DNA is kept; its 42 bases are in frame from base 1. The sequencing sample was made of peripheral blood. The rearrangement combines TRBV5-1 with TRBJ1-2, and 8 bases in between align with TRBD1. This TCR derives from a human donor in a cohort sampled during active COVID-19. The CDR3 region: CASSFGQGALGYTF. The DNA reads TGCGCCAGCAGCTTCGGGCAGGGGGCTCTTGGCTACACCTTC.